The rows below give T cell receptor beta chains drawn from one sample of a study of cytomegalovirus exposure and HLA in healthy donors. Profiling relied on immunoSEQ multiplex PCR, and the TCRdb table lists in-frame clones only, not all of them. The top ten clones hold about 3.2% of a sample with 150,000 to 200,000 clones, around 62% of them seen once. The specimen sequenced was PBMCs. These TCRs come from a man in his forties or fifties in good health and CMV-seronegative. Both conserved end residues are part of each CDR3. A D gene is named only where the DNA matches it firmly. Clone size is given for some rows only: seen once, a few or many times, or a class if the clone is expanded.

size,D,V,J,CDR3,DNA
few,.,TRBV4-3,TRBJ2-1,CASREAGGSYNEQFF,TGCGCCAGCCGTGAAGCAGGGGGGTCCTACAATGAGCAGTTCTTC
.,.,TRBV4-3,TRBJ1-5,CASSQELNRVYSNQPQHF,TGCGCCAGCAGCCAAGAGTTAAACAGGGTCTACAGCAATCAGCCCCAGCATTTT
.,.,TRBV25-1,TRBJ2-7,CASSEFGSSYEQYF,TGTGCCAGCAGTGAATTCGGGAGCTCCTACGAGCAGTACTTC
.,.,TRBV19,TRBJ1-1,CASSIVGRGVNTEAFF,TGTGCCAGTAGTATAGTCGGCAGAGGAGTGAACACTGAAGCTTTCTTT
.,TRBD1,TRBV18,TRBJ2-5,CASSPGTGNQETQYF,TGTGCCAGCTCACCTGGGACAGGGAACCAAGAGACCCAGTACTTC
once,TRBD2,TRBV19,TRBJ2-1,CASSRLTSGGDNEQFF,TGTGCCAGTAGTAGGCTAACTAGCGGGGGGGACAATGAGCAGTTCTTC
.,.,TRBV19,TRBJ1-2,CASSIRGGGYTF,TGTGCCAGTAGTATTCGGGGTGGGGGCTACACCTTC
.,.,TRBV6-5,TRBJ2-5,CASVPEGGSETQYF,TGTGCCAGCGTCCCCGAGGGGGGGTCAGAGACCCAGTACTTC
.,TRBD2,TRBV7-2,TRBJ2-5,CASSSSRRSGSAETQYF,TGTGCCAGCAGCTCCTCCCGGCGTAGCGGGAGTGCGGAGACCCAGTACTTC
few,.,TRBV2,TRBJ1-2,CASSSDSYGYTF,TGTGCCAGCAGTTCTGACTCCTATGGCTACACCTTC
few,.,TRBV7-8,TRBJ2-2,CASSSIDGELFF,TGTGCCAGCAGCTCTATCGACGGGGAGCTGTTTTTT
.,TRBD2,TRBV7-3,TRBJ2-3,CSSSPGWIAGDTDTQYF,TGTTCCAGCAGCCCTGGGTGGATAGCGGGGGATACAGATACGCAGTATTTT
few,.,TRBV7-9,TRBJ2-1,CASSLVRGDNEQFF,TGTGCCAGCAGCTTAGTGCGGGGCGACAATGAGCAGTTCTTC
.,TRBD1,TRBV7-2,TRBJ1-2,CASSLGDSLRRGYTF,TGTGCCAGCAGCTTAGGGGACAGTTTACGTCGCGGCTACACCTTC
.,TRBD2,TRBV5-1,TRBJ2-7,CASSNILAGAAYEQYF,TGCGCCAGCAGCAATATACTAGCGGGAGCTGCCTACGAGCAGTACTTC
.,TRBD2,TRBV13,TRBJ2-1,CASSLGPASGSYNEQFF,TGTGCCAGCAGCTTAGGCCCGGCTAGCGGGAGTTACAATGAGCAGTTCTTC
.,TRBD1,TRBV7-6,TRBJ2-7,CASSPDRGGEQYF,TGTGCCAGCAGCCCCGACAGGGGCGGCGAGCAGTACTTC
.,.,TRBV7-9,TRBJ1-3,CASVLGGDSGNTIYF,TGTGCCAGTGTTCTAGGAGGAGACTCTGGAAACACCATATATTTT
.,TRBD1,TRBV7-9,TRBJ2-2,CASSQQGVGELFF,TGTGCCAGCAGCCAACAGGGGGTCGGGGAGCTGTTTTTT
few,.,TRBV4-1,TRBJ1-6,CASSHIPQGLVNSPLHF,TGCGCCAGCAGCCATATCCCTCAGGGGTTAGTGAATTCACCCCTCCACTTT
.,TRBD1,TRBV5-8,TRBJ2-5,CASSLPRDRNQETQYF,TGTGCCAGCAGCTTGCCCCGGGACAGGAACCAAGAGACCCAGTACTTC
.,TRBD2,TRBV6-1,TRBJ2-5,CASSGGLGVGTQYF,TGTGCCAGCAGTGGGGGACTAGGTGTTGGGACCCAGTACTTC
once,TRBD2,TRBV6-1,TRBJ2-2,CASSSGEGTGELFF,TGTGCCAGCAGCTCTGGGGAGGGAACCGGGGAGCTGTTTTTT
.,.,TRBV6-4,TRBJ1-5,CASSETGNQPQHF,TGTGCCAGCAGTGAGACAGGCAATCAGCCCCAGCATTTT
.,TRBD2,TRBV19,TRBJ2-1,CASRGGGNEQFF,TGTGCCAGTAGGGGCGGGGGGAATGAGCAGTTCTTC
.,TRBD2,TRBV29-1,TRBJ2-2,CSVAWRGGSGELFF,TGCAGCGTGGCCTGGCGGGGGGGATCCGGGGAGCTGTTTTTT
.,TRBD1,TRBV6-1,TRBJ2-4,CASSETGGILGNIQYF,TGTGCCAGCAGTGAGACAGGGGGTATTTTAGGAAACATTCAGTACTTC
.,.,TRBV28,TRBJ2-7,CASQRVFSYEQYF,TGTGCCAGTCAGAGGGTCTTCTCCTACGAGCAGTACTTC
.,.,TRBV15,TRBJ1-4,CATSRERPGATNEKLFF,TGTGCCACCAGCAGAGAAAGGCCGGGTGCAACTAATGAAAAACTGTTTTTT
.,.,TRBV28,TRBJ2-2,CASSLRSVFRGTGELFF,TGTGCCAGCAGTTTACGTTCTGTTTTTAGGGGGACCGGGGAGCTGTTTTTT
.,.,TRBV7-2,TRBJ2-5,CASSPTGRGETQYF,TGTGCCAGCAGCCCGACAGGGCGGGGAGAGACCCAGTACTTC
.,.,TRBV5-6,TRBJ2-7,CASSSPTGHEQYF,TGTGCCAGCAGCTCCCCGACAGGCCACGAGCAGTACTTC
.,TRBD1,TRBV12-5,TRBJ2-7,CASGLRGNYEQYF,TGTGCTAGTGGTCTCAGGGGGAACTACGAGCAGTACTTC
.,.,TRBV27,TRBJ1-2,CASSLYAGYKYGYTF,TGTGCCAGCAGTCTATACGCAGGGTATAAGTATGGCTACACCTTC
.,.,TRBV2,TRBJ1-1,CASSDRVDTEAFF,TGTGCCAGCAGTGACAGGGTCGACACTGAAGCTTTCTTT
.,TRBD2,TRBV5-1,TRBJ2-1,CASSLSGRGVNEQFF,TGCGCCAGCAGTTTAAGCGGGAGGGGCGTGAATGAGCAGTTCTTC
.,TRBD1,TRBV18,TRBJ2-7,CASSPRTGNSYEQYF,TGTGCCAGCTCACCAAGGACAGGCAATTCCTACGAGCAGTACTTC
few,TRBD1,TRBV6-5,TRBJ2-1,CASSYSGQAEQFF,TGTGCCAGCAGTTACTCTGGACAGGCTGAGCAGTTCTTC
.,.,TRBV15,TRBJ1-6,CATSRRGKNNSPLHF,TGTGCCACCAGCAGGCGAGGGAAAAATAATTCACCCCTCCACTTT
few,TRBD2,TRBV25-1,TRBJ2-1,CASSEYPTSGAHNEQFF,TGTGCCAGCAGTGAATACCCGACTAGCGGGGCCCACAATGAGCAGTTCTTC
once,.,TRBV6-5,TRBJ1-2,CASSESGIYGYTF,TGTGCCAGCAGTGAGTCAGGTATCTATGGCTACACCTTC